These T cell receptor beta chains were read from a single sample in a study of regulatory T cells in long-lasting Graves disease. TCRdb reanalysed the multiplex PCR reads using MiXCR and keeps one entry per CDR3 protein. This sample has 400,000 to 500,000 distinct CDR3 sequences, with 15% to 20% found just once. The same data also went into a second study, on T cells in Graves' hyperthyroidism and ophthalmopathy.

The material was peripheral blood mononuclear cells (PBMCs), obtained at new diagnosis, from a patient treated with antithyroid drugs. The receptors were gathered from a woman under 30 with Graves disease. Both conserved end residues are part of each CDR3. A D gene is named only where the DNA matches it firmly. Only part of the rows carry a size: once, few, many, or a class if the clone is expanded.

TGCAGCGTCGCTCTAGCGGAACATAGCACAGATACGCAGTATTTT | CSVALAEHSTDTQYF | - | TRBD2 | TRBJ2-3 | 15 | TRBV29-1
TGTGCCAGCAGTTTATCAAGGAACAGGGAAGTCTTC | CASSLSRNREVF | - | - | TRBJ2-1 | 12 | TRBV27
TGTGCCAGCAGTTATTTTCCAGGGAGCTCCTACAATGAGCAGTTCTTC | CASSYFPGSSYNEQFF | few | - | TRBJ2-1 | 16 | TRBV6-5
TGCGCCAGCAGCCCCAGACTAGCGGGAGTGGCAGAGACCCAGTACTTC | CASSPRLAGVAETQYF | many | TRBD2 | TRBJ2-5 | 16 | TRBV4-1
TGTGCCAGCAGTTTAGTGACGACCGGGGCCAACGTCCTGACTTTC | CASSLVTTGANVLTF | many | - | TRBJ2-6 | 15 | TRBV6-5
TGTGCCAGCAGGAGGGAGTCCAATGAGCAGTTCTTC | CASRRESNEQFF | - | - | TRBJ2-1 | 12 | TRBV7-2
TGTGCCATCGCCAGCGGTAGCTCCTACGAGCAGTACTTC | CAIASGSSYEQYF | - | - | TRBJ2-7 | 13 | TRBV10-3
TGCAGTGCTCCGGACACAGTTCGCGACGAGCAGTACTTC | CSAPDTVRDEQYF | - | - | TRBJ2-7 | 13 | TRBV20-1
TGTGCCAGCAGCTTGGGTCCTCCCGGGGTCCATGGCTACACCTTC | CASSLGPPGVHGYTF | few | - | TRBJ1-2 | 15 | TRBV5-8
TGTGCCAGTAGCGCATCGCAGGGGGCGGCTCAGCCCCAGCATTTT | CASSASQGAAQPQHF | few | TRBD1 | TRBJ1-5 | 15 | TRBV19
TGCGCCAGCAGCTTGCGAAGCGGGAGGGCCCTCGGGGATACGCAGTATTTT | CASSLRSGRALGDTQYF | - | TRBD2 | TRBJ2-3 | 17 | TRBV5-1
TGTGCCAGCAGTGATGGCAGCATCTACGAGCAGTACTTC | CASSDGSIYEQYF | few | - | TRBJ2-7 | 13 | TRBV2
TGTGCCAGCAGCTTTCTTTCCCTAGCGGGAGAATCCTACAATGAGCAGTTCTTC | CASSFLSLAGESYNEQFF | many | TRBD2 | TRBJ2-1 | 18 | TRBV7-3
TGTGCCAGCAGCCGATCTAGCGGAGGGCCCCCATCGCAGTATTTT | CASSRSSGGPPSQYF | - | TRBD2 | TRBJ2-3 | 15 | TRBV3-1
TGTGCCAGCAGTTTAGCGGGAGGGAGGGGAGATGAGCAGTTCTTC | CASSLAGGRGDEQFF | many | TRBD2 | TRBJ2-1 | 15 | TRBV28
TGCAGTGCTAGAGAAGGGTGGTTTCGCACAGATACGCAGTATTTT | CSAREGWFRTDTQYF | - | - | TRBJ2-3 | 15 | TRBV20-1
TGTGCCATCAGAGGGGACAGGGGGCTACATAACGAGCAGTACTTC | CAIRGDRGLHNEQYF | many | TRBD1 | TRBJ2-7 | 15 | TRBV10-3
TGCAGTGCTCTCTGGGGGGGCGACACTGAAGCTTTCTTT | CSALWGGDTEAFF | many | - | TRBJ1-1 | 13 | TRBV20-1
TGCGCCAGCAGCCAAGATCTGAGGGTTGAAAAACTGTTTTTT | CASSQDLRVEKLFF | - | - | TRBJ1-4 | 14 | TRBV4-1
TGCAGCGTTGAAGATCGTTATAAGTACCAAGAGACCCAGTACTTC | CSVEDRYKYQETQYF | many | - | TRBJ2-5 | 15 | TRBV29-1
TGCAGTGCTAGCCCCAGGGCAGGGCGGGGGACCCAGTACTTC | CSASPRAGRGTQYF | many | - | TRBJ2-5 | 14 | TRBV20-1
TGCAGTGCCCGGACAGGCGACTCCTACGAGCAGTACTTC | CSARTGDSYEQYF | many | TRBD1 | TRBJ2-7 | 13 | TRBV20-1